The 5 T cell receptor beta chains presented below share a single source sample, sequenced in a study of CD8 T cells in Susac syndrome. Reverse transcription of roughly 0.5 to 1 ug RNA was carried out with random hexamers. From the immunoSEQ multiplex PCR reads, TCRdb called clonotypes with MiXCR, one entry per CDR3 protein. The table records 150,000 to 200,000 distinct CDR3 sequences, roughly 94% of them present only once. The sequenced material came from CD4+ T cells from PBMCs. These receptors came from a human donor with multiple sclerosis.

This sequence joins TRBV5-1 and TRBJ2-4; D might be TRBD1 (5 bases). Germline assignment: CDR1 SGHRS and CDR2 YFSETQ. Deletions cut 5 bases from V and 7 bases from J, with 16 bases between. This CDR3 spans 14 amino acids. As DNA, the CDR3 is TGCGCCAGCAGAGAACGGGCCCAGGGCAACATTCAGTACTTC. Amino acid sequence: CASRERAQGNIQYF. Using reference TRBV5-1 and TRBJ2-4 for the parts outside the CDR3, the full variable domain is KAGVTQTPRYLIKTRGQQVTLSCSPISGHRSVSWYQQTPGQGLQFLFEYFSETQRNKGNFPGRFSGRQFSNSRSEMNVSTLELGDSALYLCASRERAQGNIQYFGAGTRLSVL.

The chain recombines TRBV12-3 or TRBV12-4 with TRBJ2-1, with D perhaps matching TRBD1 (5 bases). This CDR3 is built from 14 residues. The V end was cut by 5 bases, the J end by 12 bases, with 20 bases between. CDR3 sequence reads: CASSPRANPTGQFF. CDR3 nucleotide sequence: TGTGCCAGCAGTCCAAGGGCTAACCCCACAGGGCAGTTCTTC.

The chain carries TRBV30 and TRBJ1-2, with D possibly matching TRBD1 (6 bases). Trimming pared 4 bases from V and 1 base from J, leaving 19 bases between. The CDR3 totals 16 residues. Germline CDR1 GTSNPN, CDR2 SVGIG (reference sequence). The CDR3 nucleotides are TGTGCCTGGAACCTCGGGTGGGGGGCCGGTAACTATGGCTACACCTTC. It is translated as CAWNLGWGAGNYGYTF.

The chain carries TRBV2 and TRBJ2-3; D ambiguous. Between the trimmed V and J ends, which lost 4 bases and 4 bases, there was a span of 3 bases. The CDR3 runs to 11 residues. Germline values: CDR1 SNHLY, CDR2 FYNNEI. In DNA form, the CDR3 reads TGTGCCAGCAGTGCCGCAGATACGCAGTATTTT. Amino acids: CASSAADTQYF.

The CDR3 spells CASSRAPIYGYTF. The CDR3 region has the DNA TGTGCCAGCAGCCGCGCTCCCATCTATGGCTACACCTTC. This chain links TRBV3-1 with TRBJ1-2; no clear D gene. In germline, CDR1 is LGHDT, CDR2 YNNKEL (reference sequence). There are 13 residues in the CDR3. Trimming cost V 4 bases and J 4 bases, with 10 bases left between them.